The entry below describes one T cell receptor beta chain. The antigen remains undetermined. TCRdb processed the 5' RACE reads anew with MiXCR; each CDR3 protein has one entry. The sample lists about 190,000 distinct CDR3 sequences, about 16% seen once, with roughly 2.4% in the top ten. This entry comes from a study of T-cell memory formation after mild COVID-19. On the study more broadly: For the most part, TCR clusters were specific to one donor.

Broader study findings: What remained unconfirmed was the SARS-CoV-2 specificity of second-wave clones peaking on day 37. Mainly in CM and EM were contracting CD4+ clones; CD8+ were in EMRA.

The CDR3 has 14 residues. Germline CDR1 and CDR2: DFQATT and SNEGSKA (reference sequence). V lost 5 bases to trimming and J lost 0 bases, with 13 bases between them. Sequenced material: PBMCs or a T cell subset sorted from them (not recorded which). This chain links TRBV20-1 with TRBJ1-2; D is perhaps TRBD1 (5 bases). This clonotype was obtained from an adult woman who had mild COVID-19 (a few samples of this study predate the infection). Cell type and time point are not known. CDR3 coding DNA: TGCAGTGCTCGCGAAGGGGATACTAACTATGGCTACACCTTC. It yields the protein CSAREGDTNYGYTF.